This T cell receptor beta chain was identified in a study of cytomegalovirus exposure and HLA in healthy donors. 60 Vbeta and 13 Jbeta primers were used in PCR. The repertoire was sequenced with immunoSEQ multiplex PCR; TCRdb's copy has only in-frame clones and lacks some. The data show nearly 95,000 clones, with approximately 57% seen just once and roughly 6.3% held by the top ten. The CDR3 contains 16 residues. V lost 6 bases, J lost 2 bases, and 17 bases lay in between. From germline, CDR1 is LNHDA and CDR2 SQIVND (reference sequence). The sequence was obtained from a young woman in good health and CMV-seronegative. The chain combines TRBV19 with TRBJ1-5; D might be TRBD1 (5 bases). Sequenced material: PBMCs. CDR3 loop: CASSPRRGSGNQPQHF. The CDR3 DNA reads TGTGCCAGTAGCCCGCGAAGGGGTAGTGGCAATCAGCCCCAGCATTTT.